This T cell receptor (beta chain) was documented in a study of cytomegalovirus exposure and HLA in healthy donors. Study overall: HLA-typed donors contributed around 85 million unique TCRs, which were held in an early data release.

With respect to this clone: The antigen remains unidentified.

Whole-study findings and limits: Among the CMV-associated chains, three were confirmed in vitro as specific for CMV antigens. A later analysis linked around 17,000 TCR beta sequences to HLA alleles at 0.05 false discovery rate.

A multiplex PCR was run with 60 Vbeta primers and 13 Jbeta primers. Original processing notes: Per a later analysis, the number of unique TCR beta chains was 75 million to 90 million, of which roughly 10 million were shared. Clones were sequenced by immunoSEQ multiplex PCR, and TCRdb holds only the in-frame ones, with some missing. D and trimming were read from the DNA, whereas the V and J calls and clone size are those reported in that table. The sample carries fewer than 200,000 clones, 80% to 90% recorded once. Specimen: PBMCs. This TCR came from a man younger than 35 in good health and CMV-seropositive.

The CDR3 here is CASSPHQPGGGNTIYF. CDR3 DNA sequence: TGTGCCAGCAGCCCACACCAGCCGGGGGGCGGAAACACCATATATTTT. This sequence joins TRBV9 and TRBJ1-3, with D tentatively TRBD1 (6 bases). Trimming took off 4 bases at V and 4 bases at J, with 18 bases between the two ends. In germline, CDR1 is SGDLS, CDR2 YYNGEE. The CDR3 sequence is 16 residues long. The full variable domain, its missing parts supplied by reference TRBV9 and TRBJ1-3, is DSGVTQTPKHLITATGQRVTLRCSPRSGDLSVYWYQQSLDQGLQFLIQYYNGEERAKGNILERFSAQQFPDLHSELNLSSLELGDSALYFCASSPHQPGGGNTIYFGEGSWLTVV.